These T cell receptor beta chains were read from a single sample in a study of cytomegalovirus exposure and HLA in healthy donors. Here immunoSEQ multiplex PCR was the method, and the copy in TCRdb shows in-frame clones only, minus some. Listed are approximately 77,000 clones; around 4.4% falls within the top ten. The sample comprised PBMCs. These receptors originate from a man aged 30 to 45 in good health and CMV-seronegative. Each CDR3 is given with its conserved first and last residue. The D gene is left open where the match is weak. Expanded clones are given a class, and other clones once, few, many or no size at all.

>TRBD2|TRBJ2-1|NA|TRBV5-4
TGTGCCAGCAGCTTGGCGATAGCGGGGGGGCCTTACAATGAGCAGTTCTTC
CASSLAIAGGPYNEQFF
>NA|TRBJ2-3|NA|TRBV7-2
TGTGCCAGCAGCGCCAGTATGCCCTTCTGGGCGATTAGCACAGATACGCAGTATTTT
CASSASMPFWAISTDTQYF
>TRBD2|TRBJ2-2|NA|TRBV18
TGTGCCAGCTCACCCGGGCTAGCGGGAACCACCGGGGAGCTGTTTTTT
CASSPGLAGTTGELFF
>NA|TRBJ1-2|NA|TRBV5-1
TGCGCCAGCAGCTTGGCTTGGAGGGATGGCTACACCTTC
CASSLAWRDGYTF
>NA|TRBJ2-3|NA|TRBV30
TGTGCCTGGAGTGAGTGGTTGCGTTCCCTTAGCACAGATACGCAGTATTTT
CAWSEWLRSLSTDTQYF
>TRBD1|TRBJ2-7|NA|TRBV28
TGTGCCAGCAGTCTATGGACAGGGTCCTACGAGCAGTACTTC
CASSLWTGSYEQYF
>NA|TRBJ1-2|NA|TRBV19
TGTGCCAGTAGTATAGATCTTGAGGCTGGTTATGGCTACACCTTC
CASSIDLEAGYGYTF
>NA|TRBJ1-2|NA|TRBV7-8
TGTGCCAGCAGCACCCCGACAGATTACTATGGCTACACCTTC
CASSTPTDYYGYTF
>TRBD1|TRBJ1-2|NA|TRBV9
TGTGCCAGCAGCGCAGGACAGGGTGGCTATGGCTACACCTTC
CASSAGQGGYGYTF
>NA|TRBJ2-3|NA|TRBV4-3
TGCGCCAGCAGCCAACTAGCGCCTGAAGATACGCAGTATTTT
CASSQLAPEDTQYF
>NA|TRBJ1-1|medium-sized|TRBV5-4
TGTGCCAGCAGCTTGGTCGGGGAAGGGAACACTGAAGCTTTCTTT
CASSLVGEGNTEAFF
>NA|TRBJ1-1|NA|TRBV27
TGTGCCAGCAGTTTAGGCAGATACACTGAAGCTTTCTTT
CASSLGRYTEAFF
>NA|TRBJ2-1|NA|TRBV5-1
TGCGCCAGCAGCCAAGGGGGGGCGGGAAACAATGAGCAGTTCTTC
CASSQGGAGNNEQFF
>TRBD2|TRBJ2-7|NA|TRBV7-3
TGTGCCAGCAGCTTGGGGGGGAGCGACGAGCAGTACTTC
CASSLGGSDEQYF
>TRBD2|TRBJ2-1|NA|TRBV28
TGTGCCAGCAGTAAGGGACGCGGACTAGCGGGATCGGATGAGCAGTTCTTC
CASSKGRGLAGSDEQFF
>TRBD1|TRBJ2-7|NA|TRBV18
TGTGCCAGCTGCCCAGGGGGCGGGGAGTACGAGCAGTACTTC
CASCPGGGEYEQYF
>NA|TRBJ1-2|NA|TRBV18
TGTGCCAGCTCAACTGGATCTATAGCCACCTTC
CASSTGSIATF
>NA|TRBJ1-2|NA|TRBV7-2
TGTGCCAGCAGTCCCTCCAGGGGCGATGGCTACACCTTC
CASSPSRGDGYTF
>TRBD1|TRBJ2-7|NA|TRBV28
TGTGCCAGCAGTTCCGTTGGACAGGGAAGCTCCTACGAGCAGTACTTC
CASSSVGQGSSYEQYF
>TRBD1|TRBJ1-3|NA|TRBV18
TGTGCCAGCTCGCGGACAGGGGTTAATGGAAACACCATATATTTT
CASSRTGVNGNTIYF
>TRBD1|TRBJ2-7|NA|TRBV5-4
TGTGCCAGCAGCTTGATACAGGGGGCGGGGGAGCAGTACTTC
CASSLIQGAGEQYF
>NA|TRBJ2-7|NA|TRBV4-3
TGCGCCAGCAGCCAGGGGTCTACAGGGTACGAGCAGTACTTC
CASSQGSTGYEQYF
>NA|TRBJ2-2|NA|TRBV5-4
TGTGCCAGCAGCTCGCGGGCAGGGAACACCGGGGAGCTGTTTTTT
CASSSRAGNTGELFF
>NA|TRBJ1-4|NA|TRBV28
TGTGCCAGCAGTTTAGTGGTGGGGGGAAATGAAAAACTGTTTTTT
CASSLVVGGNEKLFF
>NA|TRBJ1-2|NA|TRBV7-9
TGTGCCAGCAGCTTACGGGAGGGATCCAACACCTTC
CASSLREGSNTF
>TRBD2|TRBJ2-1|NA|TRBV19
TGTGCCAGCGGTGGGCGGGGGTACCTCGGTGAGCAGTTCTTC
CASGGRGYLGEQFF
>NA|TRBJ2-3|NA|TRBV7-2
TGTGCCAGCAGCTCTTACACATCAGATACGCAGTATTTT
CASSSYTSDTQYF
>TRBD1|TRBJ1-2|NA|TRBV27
TGTGCCAGCAGCTTAGGGCCGGGACAGGGCGTAGAGGGCTACACCTTC
CASSLGPGQGVEGYTF
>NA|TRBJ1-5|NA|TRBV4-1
TGCGCCAGCAGCCAAGTCGTTGGCAATCAGCCCCAGCATTTT
CASSQVVGNQPQHF
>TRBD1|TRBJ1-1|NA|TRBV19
TGTGCCAGTATGGACGAGGGGGCGAATAGGAACACTGAAGCTTTCTTT
CASMDEGANRNTEAFF
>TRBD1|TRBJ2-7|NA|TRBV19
TGTGCCAGTAACGACAGGGGTTACGAGCAGTACTTC
CASNDRGYEQYF
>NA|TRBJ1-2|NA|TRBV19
TGTGCCAGTAGTAAGGCAGGGCCCTACTATGGCTACACCTTC
CASSKAGPYYGYTF
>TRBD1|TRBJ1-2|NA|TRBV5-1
TGCGCCAGCAGCCTGGGACAGGGTGAGACCTATGGCTACACCTTC
CASSLGQGETYGYTF
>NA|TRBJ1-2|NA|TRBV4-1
TGCGCCAGCAGCCAAGGATTGGCAGGCACCGTCTATGGCTACACCTTC
CASSQGLAGTVYGYTF
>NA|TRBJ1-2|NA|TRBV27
TGTGCCAGCAGTTTACAGGGCTCCACTGGCTACACCTTC
CASSLQGSTGYTF
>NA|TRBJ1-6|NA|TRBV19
TGTGCCAGTAGTATCACCTATAATTCACCCCTCCACTTT
CASSITYNSPLHF
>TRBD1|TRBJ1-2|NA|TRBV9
TGTGCCAGCAGCACCTCGGGACAGGGGAACTATGGCTACACCTTC
CASSTSGQGNYGYTF
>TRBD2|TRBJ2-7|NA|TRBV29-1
TGCAGCGTTGTGCTCCTAGCGGCTCTCTCCTACGAGCAGTACTTC
CSVVLLAALSYEQYF
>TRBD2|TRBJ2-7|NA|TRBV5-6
TGTGCCAGCAGCAGGACCTCCGGGACGGGGGGGACCTACGAGCAGTACTTC
CASSRTSGTGGTYEQYF
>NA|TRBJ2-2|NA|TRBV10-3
TGTGCCATCAGTGAATCTAGAACCGGGGAGCTGTTTTTT
CAISESRTGELFF
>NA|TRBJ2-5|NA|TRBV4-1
TGCGCCAGCAGCAAGCACAGGGACGATAGTGAGACCCAGTACTTC
CASSKHRDDSETQYF
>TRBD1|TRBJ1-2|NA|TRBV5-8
TGTGCCAGCAACCCGGACAGGGAGAGATATGGCTACACCTTC
CASNPDRERYGYTF
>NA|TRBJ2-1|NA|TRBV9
TGTGCCAGCAGCCCTCAAAGGACAGAGTACTACAATGAGCAGTTCTTC
CASSPQRTEYYNEQFF
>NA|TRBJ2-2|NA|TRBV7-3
TGTGCCAGCAGCGACCAGGGGACCGGGGAGCTGTTTTTT
CASSDQGTGELFF
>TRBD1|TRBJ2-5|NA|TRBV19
TGTGCCAGTAGTACCCGACAGGGCCAAGAGACCCAGTACTTC
CASSTRQGQETQYF
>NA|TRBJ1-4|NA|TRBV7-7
TGTGCCAGCAGCACCCGCGCCGGGAGGGAAAAACTGTTTTTT
CASSTRAGREKLFF